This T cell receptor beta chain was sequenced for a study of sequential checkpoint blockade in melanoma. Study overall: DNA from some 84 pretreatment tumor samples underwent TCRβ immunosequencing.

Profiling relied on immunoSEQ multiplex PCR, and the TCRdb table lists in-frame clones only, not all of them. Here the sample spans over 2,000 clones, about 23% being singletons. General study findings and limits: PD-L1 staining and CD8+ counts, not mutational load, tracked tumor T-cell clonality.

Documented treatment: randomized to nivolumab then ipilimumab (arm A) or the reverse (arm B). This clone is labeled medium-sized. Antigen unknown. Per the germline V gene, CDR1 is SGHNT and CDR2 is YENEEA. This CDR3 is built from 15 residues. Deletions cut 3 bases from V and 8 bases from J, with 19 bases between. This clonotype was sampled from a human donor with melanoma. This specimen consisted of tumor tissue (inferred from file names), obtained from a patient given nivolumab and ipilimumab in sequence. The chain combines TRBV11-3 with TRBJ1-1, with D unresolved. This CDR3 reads CASSLGPRQGLEAFF. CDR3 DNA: TGTGCCAGCAGCTTGGGCCCTCGACAAGGACTAGAAGCTTTCTTT.